The clone carrying this T cell receptor beta chain was counted at least ten times. Germline V CDR1 and CDR2: MRHNA, SNTAGT. The CDR3 is made up of 15 amino acids. Trimming at V came to 0 bases and at J to 3 bases, leaving 0 bases not matched to a gene. The record originates from a study of early T cells in non-severe SARS-CoV-2 infection. TCRdb used MiXCR to reprocess the 5' RACE reads, holding one entry per CDR3 protein. The sample yields about 80,000 distinct CDR3 sequences, 5% seen once. The chain uses TRBV6-4 and TRBJ2-1, with 9 bases that match TRBD2. Material: whole blood, obtained at baseline. The receptor was isolated from an adult who was a healthcare worker with PCR-confirmed SARS-CoV-2 infection or an uninfected control (not recorded which). The CDR3 sequence: CASSDSSGSYNEQFF. The CDR3 nucleotides read TGTGCCAGCAGTGACTCTAGCGGGAGCTACAATGAGCAGTTCTTC.